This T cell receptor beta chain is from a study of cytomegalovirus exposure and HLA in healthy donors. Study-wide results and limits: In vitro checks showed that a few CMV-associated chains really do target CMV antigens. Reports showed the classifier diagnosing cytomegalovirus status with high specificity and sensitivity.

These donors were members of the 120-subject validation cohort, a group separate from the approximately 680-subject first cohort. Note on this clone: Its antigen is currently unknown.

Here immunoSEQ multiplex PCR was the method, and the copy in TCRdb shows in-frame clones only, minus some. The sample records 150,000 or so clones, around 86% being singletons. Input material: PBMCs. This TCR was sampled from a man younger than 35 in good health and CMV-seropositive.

CDR3 DNA sequence: TGTGCCAGCAGCTTAGGGACAGGGCTCAATCAGCCCCAGCATTTT. Translating gives CASSLGTGLNQPQHF. The rearrangement links TRBV7-8 to TRBJ1-5, with 8 positions matching TRBD1. There are 15 residues in the CDR3. Germline CDR1 and CDR2: SGHVS and FQNEAQ. The V and J ends lost 1 base and 3 bases, in that order; junction bases with no gene match: 2.